This note documents a single T cell receptor (beta chain) sequence. The antigen is unknown. This specimen belongs to a study of radiotherapy plus CTLA-4 blockade in lung cancer. Study-level results: In blood, TCR clones derived from the tumor expanded after radiotherapy plus ipilimumab.

Data came from immunoSEQ multiplex PCR; TCRdb stores just in-frame clones and leaves some out. The sample includes tens of thousands of clones, roughly 84% seen only once; the top ten take 7.8%. The CDR3 runs 16 residues. Germline values: CDR1 SGHRS, CDR2 YFSETQ. V dropped 4 bases and J dropped 4; count of bases not matched to a gene: 6. The chain is built from TRBV5-1 and TRBJ2-2; 11 nucleotides agree with TRBD2. The sequence was obtained from a human donor with non-small cell lung cancer whose response to radiotherapy plus ipilimumab could not be evaluated. The sequenced sample was peripheral blood, obtained from a patient treated with radiotherapy plus ipilimumab. DNA for the CDR3: TGCGCCAGCAGCGGATCTAGCGGGGGGCGCACCGGGGAGCTGTTTTTT. Translation gives CASSGSSGGRTGELFF.